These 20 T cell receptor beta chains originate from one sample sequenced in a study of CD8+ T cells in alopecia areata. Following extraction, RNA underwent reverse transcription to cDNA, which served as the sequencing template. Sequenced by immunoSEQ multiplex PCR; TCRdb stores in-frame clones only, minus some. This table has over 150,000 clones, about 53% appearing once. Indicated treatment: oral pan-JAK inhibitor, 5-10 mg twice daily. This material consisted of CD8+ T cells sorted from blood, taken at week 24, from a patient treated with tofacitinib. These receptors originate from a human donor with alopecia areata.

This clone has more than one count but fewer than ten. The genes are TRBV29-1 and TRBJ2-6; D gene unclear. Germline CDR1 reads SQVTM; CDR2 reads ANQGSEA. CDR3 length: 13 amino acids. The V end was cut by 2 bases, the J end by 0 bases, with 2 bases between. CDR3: CSVEPSGANVLTF. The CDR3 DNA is TGCAGCGTTGAACCCTCTGGGGCCAACGTCCTGACTTTC.

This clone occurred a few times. The CDR3 region has the DNA TGTGCCTGGGGGATAGGAGAGACCCAGTACTTC. This encodes CAWGIGETQYF. The J gene is TRBJ2-5, the V gene TRBV30; no clear D gene. Germline lookup yields CDR1 GTSNPN and CDR2 SVGIG (reference sequence). The CDR3 runs to 11 residues. Trimming removed 5 bases from V and 4 bases from J, with 8 bases in between.

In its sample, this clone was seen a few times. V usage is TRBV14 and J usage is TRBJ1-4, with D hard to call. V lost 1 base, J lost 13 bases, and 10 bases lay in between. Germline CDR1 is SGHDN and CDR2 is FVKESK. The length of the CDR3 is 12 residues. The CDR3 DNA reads TGTGCCAGCAGCCAAGGCGGAGGAGGACTGTTTTTT. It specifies CASSQGGGGLFF.

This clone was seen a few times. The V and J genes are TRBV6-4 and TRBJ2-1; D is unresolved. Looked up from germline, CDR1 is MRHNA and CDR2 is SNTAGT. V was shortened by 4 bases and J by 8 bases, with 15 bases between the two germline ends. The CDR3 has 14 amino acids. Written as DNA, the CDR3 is TGTGCCAGCAGTGCAGACGGCTCCAGCGATGAGCAGTTCTTC. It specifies CASSADGSSDEQFF.

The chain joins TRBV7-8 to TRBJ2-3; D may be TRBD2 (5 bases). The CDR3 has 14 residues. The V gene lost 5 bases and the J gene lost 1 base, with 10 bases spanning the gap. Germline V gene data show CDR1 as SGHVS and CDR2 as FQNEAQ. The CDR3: CASSVGGRTDTQYF. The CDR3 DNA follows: TGTGCCAGCAGCGTAGGCGGGCGCACAGATACGCAGTATTTT.

The DNA of the CDR3 is TGTGCCAGCAGCCAAGATGCCACCAGCTCCTACAATGAGCAGTTCTTC. Protein product: CASSQDATSSYNEQFF. This chain uses TRBV14 with TRBJ2-1; D is undetermined. Trimming stripped 0 bases from V and 0 bases from J, with 9 bases between. There are 16 residues in the CDR3. Germline V gene data show CDR1 as SGHDN and CDR2 as FVKESK.

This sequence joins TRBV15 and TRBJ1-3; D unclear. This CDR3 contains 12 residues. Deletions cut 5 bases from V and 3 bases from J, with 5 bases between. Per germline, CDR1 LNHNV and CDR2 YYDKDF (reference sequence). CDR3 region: CATSPYGNTIYF. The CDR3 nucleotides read TGTGCCACCAGCCCCTATGGAAACACCATATATTTT.

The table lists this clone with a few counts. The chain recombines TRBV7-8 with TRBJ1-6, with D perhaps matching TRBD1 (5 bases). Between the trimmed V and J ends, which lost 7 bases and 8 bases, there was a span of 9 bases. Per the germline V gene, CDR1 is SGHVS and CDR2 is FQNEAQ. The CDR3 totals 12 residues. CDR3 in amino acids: CASTRGDSPLHF. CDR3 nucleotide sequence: TGTGCCAGCACCCGGGGGGATTCACCCCTCCACTTT.

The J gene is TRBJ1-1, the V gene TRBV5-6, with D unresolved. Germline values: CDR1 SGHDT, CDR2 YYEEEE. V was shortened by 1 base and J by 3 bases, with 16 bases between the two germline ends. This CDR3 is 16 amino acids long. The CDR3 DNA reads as TGTGCCAGCAGCTTGACCCCCCGGGGTTTGTACACTGAAGCTTTCTTT. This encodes CASSLTPRGLYTEAFF.

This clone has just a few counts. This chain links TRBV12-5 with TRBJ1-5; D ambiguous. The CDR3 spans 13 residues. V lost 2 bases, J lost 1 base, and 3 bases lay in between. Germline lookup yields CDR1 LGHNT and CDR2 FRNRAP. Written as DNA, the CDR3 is TGTGCTAGTGGTTTGAGCAGCAATCAGCCCCAGCATTTT. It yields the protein CASGLSSNQPQHF.

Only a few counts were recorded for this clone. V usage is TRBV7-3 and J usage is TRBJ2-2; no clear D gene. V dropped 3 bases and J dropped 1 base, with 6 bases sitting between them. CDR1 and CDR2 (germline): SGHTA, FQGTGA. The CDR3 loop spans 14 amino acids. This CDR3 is CASSLYGNTGELFF. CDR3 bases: TGTGCCAGCAGCTTGTATGGGAACACCGGGGAGCTGTTTTTT.

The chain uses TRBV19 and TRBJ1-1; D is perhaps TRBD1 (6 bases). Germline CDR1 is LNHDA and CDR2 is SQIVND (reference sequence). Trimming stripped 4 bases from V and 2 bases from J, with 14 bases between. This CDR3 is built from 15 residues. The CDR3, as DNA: TGTGCCAGTAGTAACACACAGGGTGGAAACACTGAAGCTTTCTTT. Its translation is CASSNTQGGNTEAFF.

The CDR3 DNA sequence: TGTGCCAGCAGTGACTATGGGGATCAGCCCCAGCATTTT. Amino acid sequence: CASSDYGDQPQHF. The chain recombines TRBV11-2 with TRBJ1-5; no definite D call. The CDR3 covers 13 residues. The germline V and J ends were trimmed by 6 bases and 5 bases, with 11 bases remaining between them. CDR1 and CDR2 from the germline V gene are SGHAT and FQNNGV.

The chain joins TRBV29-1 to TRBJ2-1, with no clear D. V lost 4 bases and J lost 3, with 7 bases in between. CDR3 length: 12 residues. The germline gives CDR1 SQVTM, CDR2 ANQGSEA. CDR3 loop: CSVGDFYNEQFF. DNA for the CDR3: TGCAGCGTTGGCGATTTCTACAATGAGCAGTTCTTC.

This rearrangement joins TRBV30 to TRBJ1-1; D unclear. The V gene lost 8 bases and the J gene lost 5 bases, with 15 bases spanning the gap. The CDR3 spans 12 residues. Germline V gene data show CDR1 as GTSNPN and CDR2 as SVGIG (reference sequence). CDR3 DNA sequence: TGTGCCCTTCGAGTGGGCCGAACTGAAGCTTTCTTT. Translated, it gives CALRVGRTEAFF.

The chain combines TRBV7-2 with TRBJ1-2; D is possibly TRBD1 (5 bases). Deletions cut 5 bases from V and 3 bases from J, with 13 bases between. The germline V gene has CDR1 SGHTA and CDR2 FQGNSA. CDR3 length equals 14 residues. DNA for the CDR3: TGTGCCAGCAGCGCCTGGGGCAGCGACTATGGCTACACCTTC. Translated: CASSAWGSDYGYTF.

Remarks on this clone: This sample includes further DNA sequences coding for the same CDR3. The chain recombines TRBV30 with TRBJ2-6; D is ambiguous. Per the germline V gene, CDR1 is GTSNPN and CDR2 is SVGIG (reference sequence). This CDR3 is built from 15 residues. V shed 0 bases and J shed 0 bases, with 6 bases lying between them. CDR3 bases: TGTGCCTGGAGTGTTCAGTCCTCTGGGGCCAACGTCCTGACTTTC. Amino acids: CAWSVQSSGANVLTF.

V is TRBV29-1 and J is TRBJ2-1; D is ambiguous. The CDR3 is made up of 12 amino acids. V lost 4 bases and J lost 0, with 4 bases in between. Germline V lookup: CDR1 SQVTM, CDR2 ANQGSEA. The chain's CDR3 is CSVVSSYNEQFF. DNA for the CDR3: TGCAGCGTTGTGAGCTCCTACAATGAGCAGTTCTTC.

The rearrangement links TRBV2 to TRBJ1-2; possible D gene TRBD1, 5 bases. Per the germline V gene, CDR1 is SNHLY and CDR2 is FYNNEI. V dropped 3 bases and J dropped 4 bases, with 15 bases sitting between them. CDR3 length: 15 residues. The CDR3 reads CASSDRAGTSYGYTF. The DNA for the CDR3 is TGTGCCAGCAGTGATCGGGCAGGGACGAGCTATGGCTACACCTTC.

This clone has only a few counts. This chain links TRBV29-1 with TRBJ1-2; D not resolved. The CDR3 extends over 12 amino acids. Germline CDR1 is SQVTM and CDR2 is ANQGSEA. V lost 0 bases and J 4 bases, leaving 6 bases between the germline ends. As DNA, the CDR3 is TGCAGCGTTGAAGAGGGGATCTATGGCTACACCTTC. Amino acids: CSVEEGIYGYTF.